The 12 T cell receptor beta chains listed next were all sequenced from one sample in a study of OX40 agonist ivuxolimab in advanced cancers. TCRdb's copy holds only in-frame clones and misses some; the assay was immunoSEQ multiplex PCR. Of more than 45,000 clones detected, about 81% appear once; the ten largest clones hold 0.75%. The material sequenced was CD4+ or CD8+ T cells sorted from blood, taken in a trial of the OX40 agonist ivuxolimab. The receptors derive from an adult with an advanced solid tumor such as melanoma, head and neck, liver or kidney cancer.

This chain joins TRBV7-2 and TRBJ1-2; tentative D call: TRBD1 (5 bases). The V gene lost 5 bases and the J gene lost 8 bases, with 21 bases spanning the gap. CDR1 SGHTA and CDR2 FQGNSA come from the germline V gene. The CDR3 contains 15 residues. CDR3 sequence: CASSPPRGGRGGYTF. CDR3 in DNA: TGTGCCAGCAGCCCCCCCCGGGGGGGGAGGGGAGGCTACACCTTC.

This clone has a handful of counts. CDR3 region: CSARDSRTQYF. The CDR3 nucleotides are TGCAGTGCGAGGGACTCCCGTACGCAGTATTTT. V is TRBV20-1 and J is TRBJ2-3, with a tentative D call TRBD2 (6 bases). V lost 6 bases, J lost 8 bases, and 12 bases lay in between. CDR3 length: 11 amino acids. From germline, CDR1 is DFQATT and CDR2 SNEGSKA (reference sequence).

The count of this clone is one. The gene calls are TRBV2 and TRBJ2-5, with TRBD1 matching 9 bases. This CDR3 spans 15 amino acids. V was pared by 1 base and J by 6 bases, with 6 bases of the junction left unmatched. Germline V lookup: CDR1 SNHLY, CDR2 FYNNEI. The CDR3 sequence is CASSEDGQGFKTQYF. CDR3 DNA: TGTGCCAGCAGTGAAGACGGACAGGGGTTTAAGACCCAGTACTTC.

The chain combines TRBV7-3 with TRBJ1-1; the match to TRBD1 covers 8 bases. In germline, CDR1 is SGHTA, CDR2 FQGTGA. J was trimmed by 1 base and V by 2 bases; bases with no gene match: 3. This CDR3 comprises 15 residues. Here the CDR3 reads CASSLRGQGNTEAFF. The CDR3, as DNA: TGTGCCAGCAGCTTACGCGGACAGGGGAACACTGAAGCTTTCTTT.

The chain links TRBV21-1 to TRBJ2-5; the table assigns TRBD2, which was not confirmed against the DNA. TRBV21-1 is a pseudogene. The length of the CDR3 is 13 residues. DNA of the CDR3: TGTGCCGCGGGAGGGGCAGGACGAGAGACCCAGTACTTC. It codes for CAAGGAGRETQYF.

This clone has only one observation. The chain employs TRBV10-3 and TRBJ1-5, with TRBD1 identical over 9 bases. V dropped 2 bases and J dropped 2; count of bases not matched to a gene: 7. CDR1 and CDR2 (germline): ENHRY, SYGVKD. The CDR3 is made up of 17 amino acids. The CDR3, as DNA: TGTGCCATCAGTGAGGAAGACAGGGGGGCGGGCAATCAGCCCCAGCATTTT. It translates to CAISEEDRGAGNQPQHF.

J is TRBJ2-5 and V is TRBV6-6; 9 bases map to TRBD1. CDR1 and CDR2 from the germline V gene are MNHNY and SVGAGI (reference sequence). Trimming cost V 6 bases and J 1 base; bases outside gene matches: 6. This CDR3 spans 15 amino acids. This chain's CDR3 is CASRPGTGSQETQYF. The CDR3 DNA follows: TGTGCCAGCAGACCCGGGACAGGGTCCCAAGAGACCCAGTACTTC.

The V call is TRBV7-8, the J call TRBJ2-3, with 9 bases matching TRBD2. J lost 2 bases, V lost 5 bases, and 11 bases had no gene match. In germline, CDR1 is SGHVS, CDR2 FQNEAQ. This CDR3 is built from 17 residues. CDR3 protein: CASSPQGAGGATDTQYF. The CDR3 DNA follows: TGTGCCAGCAGCCCCCAGGGAGCGGGGGGAGCCACAGATACGCAGTATTTT.

This clone was counted only a few times. The chain recombines TRBV6-6 with TRBJ2-7; the match to TRBD2 covers 7 bases. The CDR3 is made up of 15 amino acids. V lost 4 bases and J lost 4; bases outside the gene matches: 10. Germline V CDR1 and CDR2: MNHNY, SVGAGI (reference sequence). The DNA of the CDR3 is TGTGCCAGCAGTTTTTTGGGGGGGGACGCTTACGAGCAGTACTTC. It yields the protein CASSFLGGDAYEQYF.

In this sample, this clone turned up a few times. The chain joins TRBV10-3 to TRBJ1-5, with a possible D match to TRBD1 (6 bases). CDR3 length equals 13 residues. V was trimmed by 6 bases and J by 3 bases, leaving 9 bases between them. The germline V gene encodes CDR1 ENHRY and CDR2 SYGVKD. The CDR3, as DNA: TGTGCCATCAGGGGGACAATCAATCAGCCCCAGCATTTT. Residues: CAIRGTINQPQHF.

The chain couples TRBV9 to TRBJ2-5; 7 nucleotides match TRBD1. Trimming cost V 1 base and J 5 bases; bases outside gene matches: 8. The CDR3 totals 15 residues. Germline-derived CDR1 and CDR2 are SGDLS and YYNGEE. CDR3 residues: CASSVNRGGQETQYF. The CDR3 DNA is TGTGCCAGCAGCGTAAACAGGGGCGGTCAGGAGACCCAGTACTTC.

A single count supports this clone. J is TRBJ2-7 and V is TRBV6-1; D not resolved. The CDR3 extends over 14 amino acids. Trimming removed 2 bases at V and 0 bases at J, with 8 bases between. Per germline, CDR1 MNHNS and CDR2 SASEGT. The CDR3 sequence is CASSESWSSYEQYF. The CDR3 nucleotides read TGTGCCAGCAGTGAAAGCTGGAGCTCCTACGAGCAGTACTTC.